Each of the 27 T cell receptor beta chains below was sequenced from the same sample in a study of blood T cell repertoires in COVID-19. Libraries were prepared by immunoSEQ multiplex PCR; TCRdb keeps only in-frame clonotypes and omits some of them. The data contain approximately 480,000 clones, roughly 89% of them seen just once; the ten biggest clones take up 0.7% to 1%. Sequenced input: peripheral blood. These receptors were collected from a man aged 18 to 30 with COVID-19, enrolled during active disease.

This chain joins TRBV5-6 and TRBJ2-4; a possible D gene is TRBD2 (6 bases). The CDR3 loop spans 12 amino acids. Trimming cost V 0 bases and J 9 bases, with 7 bases left between them. Germline CDR1 reads SGHDT; CDR2 reads YYEEEE. The CDR3 DNA reads as TGTGCCAGCAGCTTGGCGCGGGGCATTCAGTACTTC. It translates to CASSLARGIQYF.

This chain uses TRBV27 with TRBJ1-2; 9 nucleotides line up with TRBD1. The CDR3 consists of 15 residues. CDR1 and CDR2 (germline): MNHEY, SMNVEV (reference sequence). The J segment lost 7 bases and the V segment lost 0 bases, leaving 6 bases of the junction unmatched. CDR3 sequence: CASSLSQGQGGGYTF. CDR3 DNA sequence: TGTGCCAGCAGTTTATCCCAGGGACAGGGCGGTGGCTACACCTTC.

CDR3 nucleotide sequence: TGTGCCGGAGGACAGGGTGGATACGAGCAGTACTTC. It is translated as CAGGQGGYEQYF. The chain links TRBV5-4 to TRBJ2-7; 8 bases align to TRBD1. The CDR3 is made up of 12 amino acids. V shed 10 bases, J shed 4 bases, and the junction held 7 bases outside the gene matches. Germline CDR1 SGHNT, CDR2 YYREEE (reference sequence).

V and J are TRBV10-3 and TRBJ2-1; 10 bases fit TRBD2. The CDR3 has 17 amino acids. CDR1 and CDR2 from the germline V gene are ENHRY and SYGVKD. Trimming took 3 bases from V and 6 from J; bases not matched to a gene: 11. CDR3 region: CAISEDLGTSDLNEQFF. The CDR3 nucleotides read TGTGCCATCAGTGAAGATCTAGGGACTAGCGACCTCAATGAGCAGTTCTTC.

The chain is built from TRBV7-6 and TRBJ2-5; TRBD2 might be the D (6 bases). With 1 base removed from V and 5 bases from J, the gap between germline ends came to 17 bases. Germline CDR1 reads SGHVS; CDR2 reads FNYEAQ. CDR3 length equals 16 residues. DNA for the CDR3: TGTGCCAGCAGCTTAGACGCGGGGACCCCGATGGAGACCCAGTACTTC. Protein product: CASSLDAGTPMETQYF.

J is TRBJ1-1 and V is TRBV5-4, with TRBD1 matching over 7 bases. Germline-derived CDR1 and CDR2 are SGHNT and YYREEE (reference sequence). V trimming: 4 bases; J trimming: 10 bases; junction bases outside the gene matches: 13. This CDR3 has 14 amino acids. The DNA for the CDR3 is TGTGCCAGCAGCGCACCGGGACAGAGAAATGTAGCTTTCTTT. Its translation is CASSAPGQRNVAFF.

CDR3 residues: CASRKDRRSSYNEQFF. Here the CDR3 DNA reads TGTGCCAGCAGAAAGGACAGAAGAAGCTCCTACAATGAGCAGTTCTTC. The chain combines TRBV2 with TRBJ2-1, with D perhaps TRBD1 (6 bases). The CDR3 covers 16 residues. CDR1 is SNHLY, CDR2 FYNNEI, per germline. The V end was cut by 6 bases, the J end by 0 bases, with 15 bases between.

The chain is built from TRBV20-1 and TRBJ1-1; D perhaps matches TRBD1 (5 bases). This CDR3 spans 14 amino acids. Looked up from germline, CDR1 is DFQATT and CDR2 is SNEGSKA (reference sequence). Trimming shortened V by 3 bases and J by 0 bases, and 11 bases separated the two germline ends. DNA of the CDR3: TGCAGTGCTAGTTTGCCCAGGGTGAACACTGAAGCTTTCTTT. This sequence encodes CSASLPRVNTEAFF.

The V call is TRBV3-1 (or the pseudogene TRBV3-2), the J call TRBJ2-1; TRBD2 aligns across 15 bases. With V trimmed by 3 bases and J by 10 bases, 4 bases remained unmatched. Germline loops: CDR1 LGHDT, CDR2 YNNKEL (reference sequence). The CDR3 extends over 15 amino acids. The CDR3 DNA sequence: TGTGCCAGCAGCCAGGGACTAGCGGGAGGTTTGGAGCAGTTCTTC. Translated, it gives CASSQGLAGGLEQFF.

The J gene is TRBJ1-6, the V gene TRBV14; maybe TRBD1 (5 bases). The CDR3 is 16 residues long. Per the germline V gene, CDR1 is SGHDN and CDR2 is FVKESK. V dropped 2 bases and J dropped 7 bases, with 15 bases sitting between them. Here the CDR3 reads CASSQTAGITNSPLHF. CDR3 bases: TGTGCCAGCAGCCAAACGGCAGGGATAACCAATTCACCCCTCCACTTT. Complete variable domain (other parts from reference TRBV14 and TRBJ1-6): EAGVTQFPSHSVIEKGQTVTLRCDPISGHDNLYWYRRVMGKEIKFLLHFVKESKQDESGMPNNRFLAERTGGTYSTLKVQPAELEDSGVYFCASSQTAGITNSPLHFGNGTRLTVT.

This clone was observed a few times. The V call is TRBV2, the J call TRBJ1-2, with 11 bases fitting TRBD1. CDR3 length: 14 residues. The trim removed 4 bases at V and 7 bases at J, leaving 5 bases unmatched. From germline, CDR1 is SNHLY and CDR2 FYNNEI. The CDR3 sequence is CASSGTGGSAGYTF. CDR3 DNA: TGTGCCAGCAGTGGGACAGGGGGCAGCGCTGGCTACACCTTC.

The rearrangement links TRBV7-9 to TRBJ2-1; 8 bases match TRBD2. The length of the CDR3 is 14 residues. Germline V gene lookup returns CDR1 SEHNR and CDR2 FQNEAQ (reference sequence). The trim removed 8 bases at V and 4 bases at J, leaving 7 bases unmatched. The chain's CDR3 is CASASERGYNEQFF. In DNA, the CDR3 is TGTGCCAGCGCCAGCGAGCGGGGGTACAATGAGCAGTTCTTC.

The chain has TRBV19 and TRBJ2-1; D possibly corresponds to TRBD2 (7 bases). There are 16 residues in the CDR3. Germline loops: CDR1 LNHDA, CDR2 SQIVND (reference sequence). The germline V and J ends were trimmed by 7 bases and 4 bases, with 20 bases remaining between them. This CDR3 is CASISSGGPIYNEQFF. The CDR3 region has the DNA TGTGCCAGTATTTCCTCCGGGGGGCCAATTTACAATGAGCAGTTCTTC.

This clone was recorded only once. V and J are TRBV25-1 and TRBJ2-4; D gene uncertain. This CDR3 contains 14 residues. The germline V and J ends were trimmed by 4 bases and 0 bases, with 7 bases remaining between them. CDR1 and CDR2 (germline): MGHDK, SYGVNS. For the CDR3, the DNA is TGTGCCAGCAGTGTGTCGGGAGCCAAAAACATTCAGTACTTC. It yields the protein CASSVSGAKNIQYF.

The V gene is TRBV25-1, the J gene TRBJ2-2; 8 positions agree with TRBD2. The trim removed 3 bases at V and 6 bases at J, leaving 3 bases unmatched. CDR1 MGHDK and CDR2 SYGVNS come from the germline V gene. The CDR3 length is 14 residues. The CDR3 DNA is TGTGCCAGCAGTGAGCGGGAGGTCGCCGGGGAGCTGTTTTTT. This encodes CASSEREVAGELFF.

In this sample, this clone turned up many times. The V gene is TRBV3-1 (or the pseudogene TRBV3-2), the J gene TRBJ2-7; TRBD2 matches at 15 bases. In germline, CDR1 is LGHDT, CDR2 YNNKEL (reference sequence). After removal of 4 bases from V and 8 bases from J, the junction contained 6 bases not matched to a gene. This CDR3 is 15 amino acids long. The CDR3 region has the DNA TGTGCCAGCAGCCTCCGGACTAGCGGGGGGGAGAAGCAGTACTTC. This encodes CASSLRTSGGEKQYF.

The V call is TRBV27, the J call TRBJ2-7; 12 bases match TRBD2. The V and J ends lost 5 bases and 6 bases, in that order; junction bases with no gene match: 8. The CDR3 covers 15 residues. Germline V lookup: CDR1 MNHEY, CDR2 SMNVEV (reference sequence). The CDR3: CASSPGLAGLIEQYF. The CDR3 DNA sequence: TGTGCCAGCAGTCCCGGACTAGCGGGGTTGATCGAGCAGTACTTC.

In its sample, this clone was seen once. V gene TRBV5-1 combines with J gene TRBJ1-4, with unresolved D. The CDR3 totals 13 residues. Germline V gives CDR1 SGHRS, CDR2 YFSETQ. With 0 bases removed from V and 7 bases from J, the gap between germline ends came to 7 bases. The CDR3, as DNA: TGCGCCAGCAGCTTGGCGGCGGGTGAAAAACTGTTTTTT. Translating gives CASSLAAGEKLFF.

The rearrangement joins TRBV18 to TRBJ1-1; no clear D. Germline V lookup: CDR1 KGHSH, CDR2 LQKENI. Deletions cut 2 bases from V and 8 bases from J, with 24 bases between. The CDR3 contains 17 residues. In DNA form, the CDR3 reads TGTGCCAGCTCACCATTTGATTTTCAGGCCGCCGGATCCGAAGCTTTCTTT. Protein: CASSPFDFQAAGSEAFF.

The V call is TRBV18, the J call TRBJ2-1; the match to TRBD2 covers 7 bases. Per germline, CDR1 KGHSH and CDR2 LQKENI. J was trimmed by 5 bases and V by 6 bases; bases with no gene match: 7. The CDR3 extends over 14 amino acids. In DNA form, the CDR3 reads TGTGCCAGCTCCCCCCGGGACTATCACAATGAGCAGTTCTTC. It specifies CASSPRDYHNEQFF.

The chain recombines TRBV2 with TRBJ2-1; D not certain. Trimming pared 8 bases from V and 8 bases from J, leaving 10 bases between. Germline CDR1 SNHLY, CDR2 FYNNEI. The CDR3 sequence is 11 residues long. CDR3 amino acids: CASSVYDEQFF. Written as DNA, the CDR3 is TGTGCCAGCTCTGTTTATGATGAGCAGTTCTTC.

V and J are TRBV4-1 and TRBJ2-5, with 9 bases that match TRBD1. CDR1 and CDR2 from the germline V gene are MGHRA and YSYEKL. V dropped 4 bases and J dropped 0; count of bases not matched to a gene: 6. This CDR3 has 16 amino acids. The CDR3 here is CASSPRTGEYQETQYF. CDR3 DNA: TGCGCCAGCAGCCCCAGGACAGGGGAGTACCAAGAGACCCAGTACTTC.

The chain uses TRBV6-2 or TRBV6-3 and TRBJ2-1; 8 bases line up with TRBD2. J lost 1 base, V lost 6 bases, and 8 bases had no gene match. This CDR3 has 16 residues. CDR1 and CDR2 (germline): MNHEY, SVGEGT. The CDR3, as DNA: TGTGCCAGCAGCGGAGCGGGGGCCGGGTCCTACAATGAGCAGTTCTTC. Its translation is CASSGAGAGSYNEQFF.

V gene TRBV6-4 combines with J gene TRBJ1-1; maybe TRBD1 (6 bases). This CDR3 spans 12 amino acids. CDR1 is MRHNA, CDR2 SNTAGT, per germline. Trimming removed 6 bases from V and 5 bases from J, with 10 bases in between. CDR3 coding DNA: TGTGCCAGCAGATCTCAGGGGACTGAAGCTTTCTTT. It yields the protein CASRSQGTEAFF.

The gene calls are TRBV5-1 and TRBJ2-7; D is perhaps TRBD2 (5 bases). Per germline, CDR1 SGHRS and CDR2 YFSETQ. The CDR3 is 13 residues long. Trimming removed 0 bases at V and 5 bases at J, with 9 bases between. CDR3 residues: CASSLGTGDEQYF. In DNA, the CDR3 is TGCGCCAGCAGCTTGGGGACTGGCGACGAGCAGTACTTC. The whole variable domain, filled in from reference TRBV5-1 and TRBJ2-7, reads KAGVTQTPRYLIKTRGQQVTLSCSPISGHRSVSWYQQTPGQGLQFLFEYFSETQRNKGNFPGRFSGRQFSNSRSEMNVSTLELGDSALYLCASSLGTGDEQYFGPGTRLTVT.

This chain uses TRBV24-1 with TRBJ1-2; D is perhaps TRBD1 (6 bases). The CDR3 is 13 residues long. V was trimmed by 8 bases and J by 0 bases, leaving 9 bases between them. Germline lookup yields CDR1 KGHDR and CDR2 SFDVKD. The CDR3 reads CATNDRTNYGYTF. CDR3 in DNA: TGTGCCACCAACGACAGGACTAACTATGGCTACACCTTC.

This chain links TRBV5-4 with TRBJ2-1, with 10 bases that match TRBD2. V was clipped by 1 base and J by 7 bases; unmatched bases: 5. This CDR3 spans 15 amino acids. Germline CDR1 reads SGHNT; CDR2 reads YYREEE (reference sequence). Written as DNA, the CDR3 is TGTGCCAGCAGCTTGACTAGCGGGATGGGGAATGAGCAGTTCTTC. It translates to CASSLTSGMGNEQFF.